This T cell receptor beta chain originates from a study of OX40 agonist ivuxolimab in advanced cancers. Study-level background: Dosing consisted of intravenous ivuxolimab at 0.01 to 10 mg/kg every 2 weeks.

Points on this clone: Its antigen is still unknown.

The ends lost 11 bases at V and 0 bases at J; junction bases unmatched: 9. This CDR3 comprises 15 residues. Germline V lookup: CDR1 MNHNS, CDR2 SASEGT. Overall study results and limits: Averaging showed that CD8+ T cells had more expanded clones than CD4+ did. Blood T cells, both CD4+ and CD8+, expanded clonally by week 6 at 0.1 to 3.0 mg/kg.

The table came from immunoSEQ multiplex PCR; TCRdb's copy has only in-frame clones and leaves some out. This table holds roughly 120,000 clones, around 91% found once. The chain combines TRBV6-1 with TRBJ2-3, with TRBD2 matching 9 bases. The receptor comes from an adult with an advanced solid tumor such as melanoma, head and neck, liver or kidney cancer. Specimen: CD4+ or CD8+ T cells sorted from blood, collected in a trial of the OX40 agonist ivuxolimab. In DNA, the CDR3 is TGTGCCGGCAAGACCGGGACTAGCAGCACAGATACGCAGTATTTT. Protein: CAGKTGTSSTDTQYF.